These 28 T cell receptor beta chains came from one sample sequenced in a study of Graves' ophthalmopathy and Graves' hyperthyroidism. RNA transcripts were the template, and TCR beta CDR3 regions were amplified from them. An opening RT-PCR round employed HTBI primers and preceded a second-round multiplex PCR. TCRdb re-called the multiplex PCR reads through MiXCR, storing one row per CDR3 protein. The data hold approximately 700,000 distinct CDR3 sequences, with under 50% observed a single time. The sequencing sample was made of peripheral blood. The receptors come from an adult man with Graves' ophthalmopathy.

This clonotype was seen ten or more times. This chain connects TRBV20-1 to TRBJ1-1; D uncertain. CDR1 and CDR2 from the germline V gene are DFQATT and SNEGSKA (reference sequence). Trimming stripped 6 bases from V and 2 bases from J, with 13 bases between. This CDR3 has 13 amino acids. The DNA of the CDR3 is TGCAGTGCCAGCCCGTACCTAAACACTGAAGCTTTCTTT. This sequence encodes CSASPYLNTEAFF.

This clonotype was picked up many times. This chain uses TRBV7-8 with TRBJ1-3, with 8 bases that match TRBD1. The V gene's germline CDR1 is SGHVS and CDR2 FQNEAQ. The CDR3 totals 17 residues. V was pared by 1 base and J by 0 bases, with 5 bases of the junction left unmatched. The CDR3 loop is CASSLGRGPFSGNTIYF. CDR3 in DNA: TGTGCCAGCAGCTTAGGCAGGGGGCCCTTCTCTGGAAACACCATATATTTT.

There are many counts of this clonotype. V gene TRBV12-3 or TRBV12-4 combines with J gene TRBJ1-2; no clear D. The CDR3 covers 13 residues. V was cut by 3 bases and J by 2 bases, with 7 bases left in between. The CDR3 region is CASSFTKNYGYTF. The DNA for the CDR3 is TGTGCCAGCAGTTTTACGAAGAACTATGGCTACACCTTC.

This clonotype was picked up many times. The rearrangement uses TRBV5-8 and TRBJ1-2; no firm D call. The CDR3 runs to 14 residues. Trimming pared 0 bases from V and 4 bases from J, leaving 10 bases between. CDR1 SGHTS and CDR2 YDEGEE come from the germline V gene. CDR3 DNA sequence: TGTGCCAGCAGCTTGGTTCCGGGGTCCTATGGCTACACCTTC. This gives the protein CASSLVPGSYGYTF.

In this sample, this clonotype turned up a few times. The chain joins TRBV5-1 to TRBJ2-2, with D hard to call. The CDR3 runs to 14 residues. Trimming cost V 4 bases and J 8 bases, with 15 bases left between them. Germline V gene data show CDR1 as SGHRS and CDR2 as YFSETQ. The CDR3: CASSRPEQRGELFF. DNA of the CDR3: TGCGCCAGCAGCCGGCCGGAGCAACGAGGGGAGCTGTTTTTT. Full variable domain (rest looked up from reference TRBV5-1 and TRBJ2-2): KAGVTQTPRYLIKTRGQQVTLSCSPISGHRSVSWYQQTPGQGLQFLFEYFSETQRNKGNFPGRFSGRQFSNSRSEMNVSTLELGDSALYLCASSRPEQRGELFFGEGSRLTVL.

Here the CDR3 reads CSASLGTSDTEAFF. The CDR3 DNA reads as TGCAGTGCTAGTCTGGGGACCTCCGACACTGAAGCTTTCTTT. The chain couples TRBV20-1 to TRBJ1-1; TRBD1 might be the D (5 bases). Germline V gene sequence: CDR1 DFQATT, CDR2 SNEGSKA (reference sequence). Trimming removed 3 bases from V and 3 bases from J, with 14 bases in between. The CDR3 has 14 amino acids.

The chain employs TRBV29-1 and TRBJ1-5, with D possibly being TRBD1 (5 bases). The V and J ends lost 5 bases and 7 bases respectively, with 12 bases between them. In germline, CDR1 is SQVTM, CDR2 ANQGSEA. The CDR3 is 12 residues long. The CDR3 here is CSVRDSRQPQHF. The CDR3 bases are TGCAGCGTTCGGGACTCAAGACAGCCCCAGCATTTT.

This clonotype was picked up a small number of times. The gene calls are TRBV19 and TRBJ2-7; no reliable D call. The CDR3 loop spans 13 amino acids. Germline values: CDR1 LNHDA, CDR2 SQIVND (reference sequence). The ends were cut back, 5 bases at V and 3 bases at J, with 11 bases in the middle. DNA for the CDR3: TGTGCCAGTAGTTTTGGCCGCCGCTACGAGCAGTACTTC. Its protein product is CASSFGRRYEQYF. The full variable domain, with the rest looked up from reference TRBV19 and TRBJ2-7, is DGGITQSPKYLFRKEGQNVTLSCEQNLNHDAMYWYRQDPGQGLRLIYYSQIVNDFQKGDIAEGYSVSREKKESFPLTVTSAQKNPTAFYLCASSFGRRYEQYFGPGTRLTVT.

The chain couples TRBV7-9 to TRBJ1-2, with D hard to call. The CDR3 length is 13 residues. CDR1 is SEHNR, CDR2 FQNEAQ, per germline (reference sequence). V was cut by 1 base and J by 5 bases, with 8 bases left in between. The CDR3 loop reads CASSLELKYGYTF. Written as DNA, the CDR3 is TGTGCCAGCAGCTTAGAGCTGAAGTATGGCTACACCTTC. Looking up the rest from reference TRBV7-9 and TRBJ1-2 gives the full variable domain: DTGVSQNPRHKITKRGQNVTFRCDPISEHNRLYWYRQTLGQGPEFLTYFQNEAQLEKSRLLSDRFSAERPKGSFSTLEIQRTEQGDSAMYLCASSLELKYGYTFGSGTRLTVV.

This chain links TRBV19 with TRBJ1-6, with 8 bases lining up with TRBD1. The ends lost 11 bases at V and 9 bases at J; junction bases unmatched: 9. CDR3 length: 13 residues. The germline V gene encodes CDR1 LNHDA and CDR2 SQIVND (reference sequence). DNA for the CDR3: TGTGCCCCCTCCGGACAGGGAGTTTCACCCCTCCACTTT. Translating gives CAPSGQGVSPLHF.

In this sample, this clonotype turned up a few times. The rearrangement uses TRBV12-3 or TRBV12-4 and TRBJ2-5; the D gene is possibly TRBD2 (6 bases). V lost 1 base, J lost 11 bases, and 14 bases lay in between. CDR3 length equals 13 residues. CDR3 in amino acids: CASSLEGRLGQYF. The CDR3 region has the DNA TGTGCCAGCAGTTTAGAGGGGAGGTTGGGGCAGTACTTC.

In regard to this clonotype: Its ends do not fully match the called genes, so a read error is possible. CDR3: CASSLRPGTDKTYEQYF. CDR3 coding DNA: TGTGCCAGCAGTCTCCGACCCGGGACAGACAAGACCTACGAGCAGTACTTC. This chain joins TRBV10-3 and TRBJ2-7, with TRBD1 matching over 7 bases. CDR1 ENHRY and CDR2 SYGVKD come from the germline V gene. The CDR3 is 17 residues long.

The rearrangement links TRBV5-1 to TRBJ1-1; D perhaps matches TRBD1 (5 bases). This CDR3 is 15 amino acids long. Germline assignment: CDR1 SGHRS and CDR2 YFSETQ. Trimming removed 0 bases from V and 0 bases from J, with 9 bases in between. The CDR3 here is CASSLDGTVNTEAFF. The DNA of the CDR3 is TGCGCCAGCAGCTTGGATGGGACGGTGAACACTGAAGCTTTCTTT.

The rearrangement joins TRBV2 to TRBJ1-5; 9 positions match TRBD1. Trimming cost V 6 bases and J 14 bases; bases outside gene matches: 11. Germline loops: CDR1 SNHLY, CDR2 FYNNEI. CDR3 length equals 13 residues. As DNA, the CDR3 is TGTGCCAGCAGGGCGGGGACAGGGAGGGACGAGCATTTT. Residues: CASRAGTGRDEHF.

In the case of this clonotype: A much larger clone lies one base from this, so it may be a read error. The chain uses TRBV14 and TRBJ1-3, with TRBD1 matching 8 bases. The CDR3 covers 14 residues. Unmatched junction bases numbered 2, after V lost 3 bases and J lost 4 bases. CDR1 and CDR2 from the germline V gene are SGHDN and FVKESK. The CDR3 is CASSHRTGGNTIYF. The CDR3 DNA is TGTGCCAGCAGCCACCGGACAGGGGGAAACACCATATATTTT.

For this clonotype: A much larger clone is a single base away; this may be a read error. The chain combines TRBV6-2 or TRBV6-3 with TRBJ1-5; possible D gene TRBD1, 5 bases. The CDR3 has 15 amino acids. V lost 5 bases and J lost 3, with 14 bases in between. CDR1 and CDR2 from the germline V gene are MNHEY and SVGEGT. CDR3 DNA sequence: TGTGCCAGCAGTCCGACAGAGGCCGACAATCAGCCCCAGCATTTT. It yields the protein CASSPTEADNQPQHF.

The chain employs TRBV4-3 and TRBJ1-2; 8 positions agree with TRBD1. Trimming cost V 0 bases and J 4 bases; bases outside gene matches: 4. CDR1 is LGHNA and CDR2 is YSLEER in the germline V gene. CDR3 size: 15 residues. This chain's CDR3 is CASSQDKGQGYGYTF. The CDR3 region has the DNA TGCGCCAGCAGCCAAGATAAAGGACAGGGCTATGGCTACACCTTC.

This clonotype occurred many times. The rearrangement uses TRBV10-3 and TRBJ1-3, with D perhaps matching TRBD1 (6 bases). Trimming cost V 7 bases and J 0 bases, with 10 bases left between them. The CDR3 extends over 14 amino acids. Looked up from germline, CDR1 is ENHRY and CDR2 is SYGVKD. CDR3 DNA sequence: TGTGCCATCAAGGACAGCACCTCTGGAAACACCATATATTTT. This encodes CAIKDSTSGNTIYF.

This clonotype was seen a few times. The rearrangement joins TRBV4-3 to TRBJ1-4, with D maybe TRBD1 (5 bases). The CDR3 has 14 amino acids. Germline V CDR1 and CDR2: LGHNA, YSLEER. The V end lost 3 bases, the J end lost 4 bases, and 9 bases lay between the germline ends. CDR3 sequence (DNA): TGCGCCAGCAGCCATTTAGACAGTAATGAAAAACTGTTTTTT. It is translated as CASSHLDSNEKLFF.

This clonotype came up a few times. The V and J genes are TRBV12-3 or TRBV12-4 and TRBJ1-1; no reliable D call. V was cut by 7 bases and J by 0 bases, with 9 bases left in between. The CDR3 consists of 13 residues. In DNA form, the CDR3 reads TGTGCCAGCACCTACGGTATGAACACTGAAGCTTTCTTT. It translates to CASTYGMNTEAFF.

This clonotype was seen at least ten times. The genes are TRBV5-8 and TRBJ2-5; tentatively, D is TRBD2 (6 bases). Per the germline V gene, CDR1 is SGHTS and CDR2 is YDEGEE. The CDR3 totals 14 residues. V shed 3 bases and J shed 5 bases, with 14 bases lying between them. CDR3 DNA: TGTGCCAGCAGCTCGGCGACTAGTCTGGAGACCCAGTACTTC. Its protein is CASSSATSLETQYF.

This clonotype showed up many times. The chain links TRBV5-1 to TRBJ1-6; the D gene is possibly TRBD1 (5 bases). The CDR3 has 15 residues. V was pared by 3 bases and J by 5 bases, with 12 bases between. From germline, CDR1 is SGHRS and CDR2 YFSETQ. The CDR3 coding sequence is TGCGCCAGCAGCTCCTCGGGACGGGATAATTCACCCCTCCACTTT. Its protein product is CASSSSGRDNSPLHF.

V gene TRBV15 combines with J gene TRBJ1-2; 7 nucleotides line up with TRBD1. V shed 3 bases, J shed 0 bases, and the junction held 4 bases outside the gene matches. From germline, CDR1 is LNHNV and CDR2 YYDKDF (reference sequence). The CDR3 extends over 15 amino acids. The CDR3 spells CATSSYRGANYGYTF. CDR3 in DNA: TGTGCCACCAGCAGTTACAGGGGAGCTAACTATGGCTACACCTTC.

This clonotype was counted at least ten times. The V and J genes are TRBV19 and TRBJ1-1, with unresolved D. V lost 1 base, J lost 0 bases, and 6 bases lay in between. Germline CDR1 reads LNHDA; CDR2 reads SQIVND (reference sequence). There are 14 residues in the CDR3. CDR3 region: CASSIALLNTEAFF. The CDR3 nucleotides are TGTGCCAGTAGTATAGCCTTGTTGAACACTGAAGCTTTCTTT.

This clonotype was observed a handful of times. The chain links TRBV7-9 to TRBJ1-1; D is unclear. This CDR3 is built from 14 residues. V dropped 5 bases and J dropped 0 bases, with 10 bases sitting between them. The V gene's germline CDR1 is SEHNR and CDR2 FQNEAQ (reference sequence). CDR3 amino acids: CASSQRVMNTEAFF. The CDR3 nucleotides are TGTGCCAGCAGCCAAAGAGTCATGAACACTGAAGCTTTCTTT.

This clonotype has more than one count but fewer than ten. V gene TRBV29-1 combines with J gene TRBJ2-6; D is undetermined. The germline V gene encodes CDR1 SQVTM and CDR2 ANQGSEA. V lost 4 bases and J lost 4, with 2 bases in between. The CDR3 covers 11 residues. CDR3 bases: TGCAGCGTTGCAGGGGCCAACGTCCTGACTTTC. Its translation: CSVAGANVLTF.

The gene calls are TRBV5-1 and TRBJ2-2; D is tentatively TRBD1 or TRBD2 (5 bases each). The germline V gene encodes CDR1 SGHRS and CDR2 YFSETQ. V lost 2 bases to trimming and J lost 9 bases, with 14 bases between them. There are 14 residues in the CDR3. This CDR3 reads CASSLRGALRELFF. Written as DNA, the CDR3 is TGCGCCAGCAGCTTAAGAGGGGCCCTCCGGGAGCTGTTTTTT.

Regarding this clonotype: Relative to the germline gene, one junction end is altered; a read error may explain this. This chain links TRBV7-9 with TRBJ1-1; D is perhaps TRBD1 (5 bases). Germline CDR1 and CDR2: SEHNR and FQNEAQ (reference sequence). This CDR3 has 15 amino acids. CDR3 bases: TGCGCCAGCAGCCGGGGCGGGCCAACGGGCACTGAAGCTTTCTTT. Encoded protein: CASSRGGPTGTEAFF.